The clone carrying this T cell receptor beta chain has just a few counts. Antigen unknown. V was pared by 4 bases and J by 2 bases, with 4 bases of the junction left unmatched. This CDR3 contains 14 residues. These data belong to a study of T cell repertoires in cytomegalovirus infection. TCRdb itself ran the reads through MiXCR, one entry per CDR3 protein. Among hundreds of thousands of distinct CDR3 sequences listed, around 29% were seen once. Study-wide points: Predominance within the ex vivo response was attributable to HLA-C-restricted CMV-specific TCR beta clonotypes. Accumulated public TCR beta family frequency recognized individuals carrying CMV together with the relevant HLA.

The V gene is TRBV12-3 or TRBV12-4, the J gene TRBJ1-1, with TRBD1 identical over 7 bases. Here the sequenced sample was cultured PBMCs, taken from culture after CMV antigen stimulation. This clonotype was obtained from a human donor in good health (CMV status not recorded). Some clones in this sample may be carry-over from other donors' samples. CDR3 loop: CASSSWTGNTEAFF. The CDR3 DNA is TGTGCCAGCAGTTCATGGACAGGCAACACTGAAGCTTTCTTT.